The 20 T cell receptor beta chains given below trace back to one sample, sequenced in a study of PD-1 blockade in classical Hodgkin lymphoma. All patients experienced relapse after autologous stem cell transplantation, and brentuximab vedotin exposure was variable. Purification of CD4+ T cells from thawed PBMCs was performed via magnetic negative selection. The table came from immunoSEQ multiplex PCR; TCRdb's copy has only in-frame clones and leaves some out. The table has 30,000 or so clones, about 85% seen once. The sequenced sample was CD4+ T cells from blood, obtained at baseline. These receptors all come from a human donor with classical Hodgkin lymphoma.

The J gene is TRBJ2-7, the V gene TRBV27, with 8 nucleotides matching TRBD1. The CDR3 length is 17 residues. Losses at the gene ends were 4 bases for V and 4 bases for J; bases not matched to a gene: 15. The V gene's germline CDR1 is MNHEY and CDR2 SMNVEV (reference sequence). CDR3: CASSSHLTGASTYEQYF. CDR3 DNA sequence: TGTGCCAGCAGTTCCCATTTGACAGGGGCGTCCACTTACGAGCAGTACTTC.

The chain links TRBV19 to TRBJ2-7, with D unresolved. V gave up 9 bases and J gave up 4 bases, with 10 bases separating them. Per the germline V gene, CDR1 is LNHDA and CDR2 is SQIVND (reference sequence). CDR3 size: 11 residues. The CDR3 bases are TGTGCCAGAGCCCTGACTTACGAGCAGTACTTC. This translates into CARALTYEQYF.

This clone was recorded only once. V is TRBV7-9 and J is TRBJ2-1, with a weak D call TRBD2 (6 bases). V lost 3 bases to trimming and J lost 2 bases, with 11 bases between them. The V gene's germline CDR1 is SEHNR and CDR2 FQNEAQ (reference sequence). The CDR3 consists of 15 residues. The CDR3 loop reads CASSFRLATYNEQFF. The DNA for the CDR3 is TGTGCCAGCAGCTTTCGGCTAGCGACCTACAATGAGCAGTTCTTC.

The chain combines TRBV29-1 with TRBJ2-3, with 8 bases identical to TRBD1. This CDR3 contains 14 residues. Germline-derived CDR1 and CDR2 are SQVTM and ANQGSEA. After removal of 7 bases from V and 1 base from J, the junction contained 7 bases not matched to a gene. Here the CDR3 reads CSAEGGQGTDTQYF. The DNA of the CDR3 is TGCAGCGCTGAGGGGGGACAGGGCACAGATACGCAGTATTTT.

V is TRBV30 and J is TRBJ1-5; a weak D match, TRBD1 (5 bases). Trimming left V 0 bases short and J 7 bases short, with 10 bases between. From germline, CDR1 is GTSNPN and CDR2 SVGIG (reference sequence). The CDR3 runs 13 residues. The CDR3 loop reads CAWSVGRDQPQHF. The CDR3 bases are TGTGCCTGGAGTGTCGGCAGGGACCAGCCCCAGCATTTT.

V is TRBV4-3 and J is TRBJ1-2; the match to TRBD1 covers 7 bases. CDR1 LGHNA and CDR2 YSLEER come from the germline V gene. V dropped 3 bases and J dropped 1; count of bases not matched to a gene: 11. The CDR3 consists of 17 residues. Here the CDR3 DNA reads TGCGCCAGCAGCCAGGAAAAGACAGGGTTTGATAACTATGGCTACACCTTC. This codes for CASSQEKTGFDNYGYTF.

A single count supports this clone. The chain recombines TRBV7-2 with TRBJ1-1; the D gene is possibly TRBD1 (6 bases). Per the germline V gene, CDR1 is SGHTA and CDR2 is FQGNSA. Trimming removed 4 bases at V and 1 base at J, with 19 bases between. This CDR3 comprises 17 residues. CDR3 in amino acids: CASSSTGTLSSNTEAFF. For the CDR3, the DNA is TGTGCCAGCAGCTCAACCGGGACACTGTCTTCGAACACTGAAGCTTTCTTT.

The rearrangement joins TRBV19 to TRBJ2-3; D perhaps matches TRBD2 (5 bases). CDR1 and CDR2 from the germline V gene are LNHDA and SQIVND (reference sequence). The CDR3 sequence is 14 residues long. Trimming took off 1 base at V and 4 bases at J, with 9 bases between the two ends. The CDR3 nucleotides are TGTGCCAGTAGTATAGGACTAAAGCCAGATACGCAGTATTTT. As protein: CASSIGLKPDTQYF.

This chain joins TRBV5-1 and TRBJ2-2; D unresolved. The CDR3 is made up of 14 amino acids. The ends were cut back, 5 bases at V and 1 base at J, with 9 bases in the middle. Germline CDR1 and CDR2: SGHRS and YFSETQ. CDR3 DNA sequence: TGCGCCAGCAGAATAAACTTGAACACCGGGGAGCTGTTTTTT. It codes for CASRINLNTGELFF.

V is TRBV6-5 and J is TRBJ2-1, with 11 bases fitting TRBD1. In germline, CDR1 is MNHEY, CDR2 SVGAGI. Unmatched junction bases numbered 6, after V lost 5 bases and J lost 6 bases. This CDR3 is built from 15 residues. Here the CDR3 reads CASSGRDRGINEQFF. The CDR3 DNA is TGTGCCAGCAGTGGCCGGGACAGGGGGATCAATGAGCAGTTCTTC.

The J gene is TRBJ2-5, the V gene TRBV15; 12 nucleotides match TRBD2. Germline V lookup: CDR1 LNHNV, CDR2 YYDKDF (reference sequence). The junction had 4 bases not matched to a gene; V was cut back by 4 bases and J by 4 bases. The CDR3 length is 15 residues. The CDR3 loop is CATSILGLAGETQYF. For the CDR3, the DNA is TGTGCCACCAGCATTCTGGGACTAGCGGGAGAGACCCAGTACTTC.

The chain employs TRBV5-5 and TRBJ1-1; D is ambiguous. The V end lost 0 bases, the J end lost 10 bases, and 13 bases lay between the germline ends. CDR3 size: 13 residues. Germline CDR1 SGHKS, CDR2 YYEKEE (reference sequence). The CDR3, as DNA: TGTGCCAGCAGCTTGGGGCCGACACAAGGAGCTTTCTTT. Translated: CASSLGPTQGAFF.

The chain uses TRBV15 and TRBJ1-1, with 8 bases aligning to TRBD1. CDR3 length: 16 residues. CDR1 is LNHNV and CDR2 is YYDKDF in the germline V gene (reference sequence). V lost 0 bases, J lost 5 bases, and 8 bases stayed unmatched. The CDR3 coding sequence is TGTGCCACCAGCAGAGACGTGACAGGGGATAGGACTGAAGCTTTCTTT. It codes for CATSRDVTGDRTEAFF.

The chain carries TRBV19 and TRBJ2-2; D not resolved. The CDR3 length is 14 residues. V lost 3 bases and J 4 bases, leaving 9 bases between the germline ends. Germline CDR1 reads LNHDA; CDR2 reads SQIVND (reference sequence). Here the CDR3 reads CASSITTPTGELFF. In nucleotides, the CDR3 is TGTGCCAGTAGTATTACGACCCCCACCGGGGAGCTGTTTTTT.

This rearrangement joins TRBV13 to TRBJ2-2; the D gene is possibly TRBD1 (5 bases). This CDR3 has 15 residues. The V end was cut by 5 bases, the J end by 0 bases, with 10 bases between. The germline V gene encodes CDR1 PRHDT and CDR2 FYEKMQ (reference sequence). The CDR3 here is CASSVRVANTGELFF. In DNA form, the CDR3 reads TGTGCCAGCAGCGTCAGGGTTGCGAACACCGGGGAGCTGTTTTTT.

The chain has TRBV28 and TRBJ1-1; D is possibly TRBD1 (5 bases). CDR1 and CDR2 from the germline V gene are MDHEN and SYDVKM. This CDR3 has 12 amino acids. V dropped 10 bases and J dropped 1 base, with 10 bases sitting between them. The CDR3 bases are TGTGCCACCTGGGGCAAGAACACTGAAGCTTTCTTT. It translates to CATWGKNTEAFF.

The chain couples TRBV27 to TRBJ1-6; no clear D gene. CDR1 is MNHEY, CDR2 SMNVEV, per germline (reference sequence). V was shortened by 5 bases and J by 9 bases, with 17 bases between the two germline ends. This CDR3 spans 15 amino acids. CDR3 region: CASSGDGSGSSPLHF. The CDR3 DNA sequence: TGTGCCAGCAGTGGAGATGGTTCCGGATCTTCACCCCTCCACTTT.

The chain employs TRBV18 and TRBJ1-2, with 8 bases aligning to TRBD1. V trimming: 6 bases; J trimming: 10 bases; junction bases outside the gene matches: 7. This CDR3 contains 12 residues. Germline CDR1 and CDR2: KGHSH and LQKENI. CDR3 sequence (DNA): TGTGCCAGCTCGCACGGACAGGGAACCTACACCTTC. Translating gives CASSHGQGTYTF.

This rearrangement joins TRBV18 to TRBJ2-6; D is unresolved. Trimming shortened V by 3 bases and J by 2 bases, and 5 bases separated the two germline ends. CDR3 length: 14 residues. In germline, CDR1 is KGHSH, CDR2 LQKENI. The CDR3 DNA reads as TGTGCCAGCTCACCGTCGGCTGGGGCCAACGTCCTGACTTTC. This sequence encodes CASSPSAGANVLTF.

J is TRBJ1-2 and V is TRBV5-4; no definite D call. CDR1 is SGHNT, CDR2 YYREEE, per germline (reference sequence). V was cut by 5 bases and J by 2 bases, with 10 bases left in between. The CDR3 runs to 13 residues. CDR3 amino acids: CASSFPGNYGYTF. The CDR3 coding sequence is TGTGCCAGCAGTTTTCCCGGAAACTATGGCTACACCTTC.